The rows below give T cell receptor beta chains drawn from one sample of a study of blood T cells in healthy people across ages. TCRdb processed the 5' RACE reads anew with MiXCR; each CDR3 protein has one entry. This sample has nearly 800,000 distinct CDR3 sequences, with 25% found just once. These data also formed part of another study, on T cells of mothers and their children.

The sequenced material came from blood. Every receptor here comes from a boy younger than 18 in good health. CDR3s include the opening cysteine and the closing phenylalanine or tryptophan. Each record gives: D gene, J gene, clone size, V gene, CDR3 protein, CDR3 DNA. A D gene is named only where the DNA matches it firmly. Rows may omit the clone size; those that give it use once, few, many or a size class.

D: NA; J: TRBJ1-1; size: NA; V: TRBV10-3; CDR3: CAIRRDQWATEAFF; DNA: TGTGCCATCAGAAGAGACCAGTGGGCCACTGAAGCTTTCTTT
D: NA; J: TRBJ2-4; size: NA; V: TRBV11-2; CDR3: CASSGPELNIQYF; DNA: TGTGCCAGCAGCGGGCCGGAATTAAACATTCAGTACTTC
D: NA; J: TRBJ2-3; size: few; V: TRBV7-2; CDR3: CASSLNSGDTQYF; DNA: TGTGCCAGCAGCTTAAATTCAGGTGATACGCAGTATTTT
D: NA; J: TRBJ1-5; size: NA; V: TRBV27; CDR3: CASSFRGWQPQHF; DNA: TGTGCCAGCAGTTTCAGGGGTTGGCAGCCCCAGCATTTT
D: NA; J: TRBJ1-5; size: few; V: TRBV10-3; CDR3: CAISSYRAGNQPQHF; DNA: TGTGCCATCAGCTCGTACAGGGCGGGCAATCAGCCCCAGCATTTT
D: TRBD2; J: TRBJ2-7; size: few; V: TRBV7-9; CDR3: CASSLVTSGDREQYF; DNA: TGTGCCAGCAGCTTAGTAACCAGCGGGGACCGCGAGCAGTACTTC
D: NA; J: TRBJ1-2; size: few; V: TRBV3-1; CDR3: CASSQDSGGYTF; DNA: TGTGCCAGCAGCCAAGATTCCGGTGGCTACACCTTC
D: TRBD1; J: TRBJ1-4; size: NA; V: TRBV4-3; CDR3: CASSQEPGQTEKLFF; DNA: TGCGCCAGCAGCCAGGAACCGGGACAGACTGAAAAACTGTTTTTT
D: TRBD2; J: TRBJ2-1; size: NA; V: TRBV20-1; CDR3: CSARDPQAGGQFF; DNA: TGCAGTGCTAGAGATCCGCAGGCGGGAGGGCAGTTCTTC
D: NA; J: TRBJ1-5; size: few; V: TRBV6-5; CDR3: CASRGWSGDQPQHF; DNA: TGTGCCAGCAGAGGCTGGTCAGGAGATCAGCCCCAGCATTTT
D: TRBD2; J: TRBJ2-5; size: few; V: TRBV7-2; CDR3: CASSLSGRNEETQYF; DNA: TGTGCCAGCAGCTTAAGCGGGAGAAATGAAGAGACCCAGTACTTC